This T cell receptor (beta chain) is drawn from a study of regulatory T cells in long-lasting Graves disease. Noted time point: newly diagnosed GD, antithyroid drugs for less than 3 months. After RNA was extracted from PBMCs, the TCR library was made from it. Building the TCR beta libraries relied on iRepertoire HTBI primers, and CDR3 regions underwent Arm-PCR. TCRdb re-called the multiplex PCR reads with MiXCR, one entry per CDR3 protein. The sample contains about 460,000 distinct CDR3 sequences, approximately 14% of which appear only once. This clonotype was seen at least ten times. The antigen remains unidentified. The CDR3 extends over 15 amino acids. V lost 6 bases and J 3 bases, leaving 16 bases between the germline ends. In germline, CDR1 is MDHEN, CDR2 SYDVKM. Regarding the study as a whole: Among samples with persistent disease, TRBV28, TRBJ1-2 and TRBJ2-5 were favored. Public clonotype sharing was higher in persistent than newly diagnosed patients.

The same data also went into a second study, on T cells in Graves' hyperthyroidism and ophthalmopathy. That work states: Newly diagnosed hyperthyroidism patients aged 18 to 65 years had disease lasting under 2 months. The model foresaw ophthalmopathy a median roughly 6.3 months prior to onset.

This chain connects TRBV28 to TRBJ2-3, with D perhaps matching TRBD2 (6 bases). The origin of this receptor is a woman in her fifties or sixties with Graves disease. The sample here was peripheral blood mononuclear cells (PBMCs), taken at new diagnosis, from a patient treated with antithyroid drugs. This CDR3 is CASSPRTKVTDTQYF. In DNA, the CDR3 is TGTGCCAGCAGCCCCCGGACTAAAGTGACAGATACGCAGTATTTT.